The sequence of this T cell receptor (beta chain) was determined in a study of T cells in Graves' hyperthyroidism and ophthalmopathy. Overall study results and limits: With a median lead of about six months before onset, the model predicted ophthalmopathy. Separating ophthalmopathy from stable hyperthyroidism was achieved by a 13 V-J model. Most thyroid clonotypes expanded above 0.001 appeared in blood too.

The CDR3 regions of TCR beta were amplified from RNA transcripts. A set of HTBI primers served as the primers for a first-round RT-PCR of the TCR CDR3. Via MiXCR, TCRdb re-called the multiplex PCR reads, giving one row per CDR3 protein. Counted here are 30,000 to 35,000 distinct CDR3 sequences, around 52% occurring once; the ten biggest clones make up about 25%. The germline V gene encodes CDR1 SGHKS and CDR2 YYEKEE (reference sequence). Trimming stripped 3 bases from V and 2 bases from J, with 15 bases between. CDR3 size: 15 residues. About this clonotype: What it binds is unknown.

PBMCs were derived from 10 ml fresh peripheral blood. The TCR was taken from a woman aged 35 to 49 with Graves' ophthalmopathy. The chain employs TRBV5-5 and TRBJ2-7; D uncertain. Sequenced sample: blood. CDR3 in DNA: TGTGCCAGCAGCTCGCTCTTAAGAAGGCCCTACGAGCAGTACTTC. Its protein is CASSSLLRRPYEQYF.